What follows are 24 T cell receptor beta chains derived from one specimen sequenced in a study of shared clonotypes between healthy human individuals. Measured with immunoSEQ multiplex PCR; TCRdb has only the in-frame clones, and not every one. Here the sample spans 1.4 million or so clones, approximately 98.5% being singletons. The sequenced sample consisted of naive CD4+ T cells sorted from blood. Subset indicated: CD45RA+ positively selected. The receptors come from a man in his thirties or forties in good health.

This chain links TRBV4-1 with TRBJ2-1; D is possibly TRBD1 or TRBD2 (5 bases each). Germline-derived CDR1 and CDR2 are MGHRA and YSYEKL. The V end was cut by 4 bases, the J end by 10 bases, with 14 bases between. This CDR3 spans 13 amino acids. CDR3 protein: CASSLPGTTEQFF. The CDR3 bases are TGCGCCAGCAGCCTTCCTGGGACGACGGAGCAGTTCTTC.

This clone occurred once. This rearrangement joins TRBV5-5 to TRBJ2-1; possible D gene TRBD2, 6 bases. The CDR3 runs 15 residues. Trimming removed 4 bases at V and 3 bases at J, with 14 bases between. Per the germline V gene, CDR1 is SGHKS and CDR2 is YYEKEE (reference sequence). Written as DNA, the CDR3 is TGTGCCAGCAGCCTCCGGGAGCCTCTCTACAATGAGCAGTTCTTC. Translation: CASSLREPLYNEQFF.

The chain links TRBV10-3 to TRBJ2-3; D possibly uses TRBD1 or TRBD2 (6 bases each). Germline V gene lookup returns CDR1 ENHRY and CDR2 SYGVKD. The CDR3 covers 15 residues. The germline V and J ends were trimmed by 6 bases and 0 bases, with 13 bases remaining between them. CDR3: CAIRFTGTSTDTQYF. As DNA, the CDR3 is TGTGCCATCAGGTTTACAGGGACTAGCACAGATACGCAGTATTTT.

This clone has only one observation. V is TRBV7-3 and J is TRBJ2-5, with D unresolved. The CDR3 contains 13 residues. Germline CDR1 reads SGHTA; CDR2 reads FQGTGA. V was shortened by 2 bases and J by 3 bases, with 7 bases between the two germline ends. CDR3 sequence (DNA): TGTGCCAGCAGCTTATCTGTGGAAGAGACCCAGTACTTC. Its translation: CASSLSVEETQYF.

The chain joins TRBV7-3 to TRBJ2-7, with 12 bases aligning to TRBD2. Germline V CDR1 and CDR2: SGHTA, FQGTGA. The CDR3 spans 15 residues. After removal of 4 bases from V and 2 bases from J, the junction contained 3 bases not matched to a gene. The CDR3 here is CASSSRTSGTYEQYF. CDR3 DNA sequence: TGTGCCAGCAGCTCCCGGACTAGCGGGACCTACGAGCAGTACTTC. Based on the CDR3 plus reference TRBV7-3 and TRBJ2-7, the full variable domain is GAGVSQTPSNKVTEKGKYVELRCDPISGHTALYWYRQSLGQGPEFLIYFQGTGAADDSGLPNDRFFAVRPEGSVSTLKIQRTERGDSAVYLCASSSRTSGTYEQYFGPGTRLTVT.

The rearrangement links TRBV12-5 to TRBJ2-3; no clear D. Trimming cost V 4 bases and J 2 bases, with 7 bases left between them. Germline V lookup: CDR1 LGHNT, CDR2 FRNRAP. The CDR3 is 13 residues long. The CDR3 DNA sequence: TGTGCTAGTGGTTCCGAGTACACAGATACGCAGTATTTT. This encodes CASGSEYTDTQYF.

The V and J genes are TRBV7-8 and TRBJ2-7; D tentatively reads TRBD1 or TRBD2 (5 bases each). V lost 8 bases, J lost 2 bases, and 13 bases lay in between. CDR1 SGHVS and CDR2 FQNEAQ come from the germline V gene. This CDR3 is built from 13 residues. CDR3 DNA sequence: TGTGCCAGCCGGCTTGGGGGAGCCTACGAGCAGTACTTC. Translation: CASRLGGAYEQYF. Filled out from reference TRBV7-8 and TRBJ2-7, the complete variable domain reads GAGVSQSPRYKVAKRGQDVALRCDPISGHVSLFWYQQALGQGPEFLTYFQNEAQLDKSGLPSDRFFAERPEGSVSTLKIQRTQQEDSAVYLCASRLGGAYEQYFGPGTRLTVT.

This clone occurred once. This CDR3 reads CASSVALTGANEQFF. For the CDR3, the DNA is TGTGCCAGCAGCGTAGCCCTTACAGGTGCTAATGAGCAGTTCTTC. The chain recombines TRBV9 with TRBJ2-1, with D perhaps matching TRBD1 (5 bases). The germline gives CDR1 SGDLS, CDR2 YYNGEE. The CDR3 spans 15 residues. V lost 0 bases, J lost 7 bases, and 14 bases lay in between.

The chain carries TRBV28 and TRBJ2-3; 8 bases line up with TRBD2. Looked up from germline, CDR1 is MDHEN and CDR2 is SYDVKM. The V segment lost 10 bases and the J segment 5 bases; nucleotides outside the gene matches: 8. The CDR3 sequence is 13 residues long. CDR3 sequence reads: CATVAGLRDTQYF. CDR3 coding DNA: TGTGCCACCGTAGCGGGATTGAGAGATACGCAGTATTTT. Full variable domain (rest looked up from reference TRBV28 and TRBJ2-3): DVKVTQSSRYLVKRTGEKVFLECVQDMDHENMFWYRQDPGLGLRLIYFSYDVKMKEKGDIPEGYSVSREKKERFSLILESASTNQTSMYLCATVAGLRDTQYFGPGTRLTVL.

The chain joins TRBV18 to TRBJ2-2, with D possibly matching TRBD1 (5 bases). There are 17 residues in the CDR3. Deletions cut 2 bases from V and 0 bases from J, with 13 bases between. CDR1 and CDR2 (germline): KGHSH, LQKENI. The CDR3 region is CASSPRGQGPNTGELFF. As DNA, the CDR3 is TGTGCCAGCTCACCAAGGGGCCAGGGCCCGAACACCGGGGAGCTGTTTTTT.

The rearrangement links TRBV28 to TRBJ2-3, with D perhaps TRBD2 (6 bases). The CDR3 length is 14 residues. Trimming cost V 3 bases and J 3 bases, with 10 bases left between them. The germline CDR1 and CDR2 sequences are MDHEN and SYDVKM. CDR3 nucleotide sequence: TGTGCCAGCAGTTTCGGGACTGTAACAGATACGCAGTATTTT. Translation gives CASSFGTVTDTQYF.

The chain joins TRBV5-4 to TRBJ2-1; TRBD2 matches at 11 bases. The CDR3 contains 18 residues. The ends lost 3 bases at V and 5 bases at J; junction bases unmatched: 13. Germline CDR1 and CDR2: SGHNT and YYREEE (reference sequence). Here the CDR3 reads CASSSRILAGGGNNEQFF. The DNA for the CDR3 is TGTGCCAGCAGCTCGCGGATTCTAGCGGGAGGAGGTAACAATGAGCAGTTCTTC.

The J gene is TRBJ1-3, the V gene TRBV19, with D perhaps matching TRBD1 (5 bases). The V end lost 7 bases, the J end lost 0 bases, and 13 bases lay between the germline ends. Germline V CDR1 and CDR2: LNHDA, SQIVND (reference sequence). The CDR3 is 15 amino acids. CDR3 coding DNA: TGTGCCAGTACTGAGGCAGGGCGCTCTGGAAACACCATATATTTT. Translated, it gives CASTEAGRSGNTIYF.

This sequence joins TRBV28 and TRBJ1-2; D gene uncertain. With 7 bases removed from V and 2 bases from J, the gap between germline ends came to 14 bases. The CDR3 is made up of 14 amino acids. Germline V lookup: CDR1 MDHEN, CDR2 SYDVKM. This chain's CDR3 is CASTSRRQNYGYTF. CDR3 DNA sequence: TGTGCCAGCACCTCAAGGAGACAAAACTATGGCTACACCTTC.

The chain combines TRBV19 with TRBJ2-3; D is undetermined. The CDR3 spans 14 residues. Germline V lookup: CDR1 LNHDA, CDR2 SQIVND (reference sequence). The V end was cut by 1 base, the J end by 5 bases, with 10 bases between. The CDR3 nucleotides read TGTGCCAGTAGTATAGTACCCCACCAAGATACGCAGTATTTT. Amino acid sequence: CASSIVPHQDTQYF.

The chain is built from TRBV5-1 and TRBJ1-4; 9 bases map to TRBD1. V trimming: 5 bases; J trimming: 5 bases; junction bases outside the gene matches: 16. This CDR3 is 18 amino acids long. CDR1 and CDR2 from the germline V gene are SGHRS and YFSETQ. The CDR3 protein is CASSREQGAFTGNEKLFF. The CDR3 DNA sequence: TGCGCCAGCAGTAGAGAACAGGGGGCATTTACCGGAAATGAAAAACTGTTTTTT.

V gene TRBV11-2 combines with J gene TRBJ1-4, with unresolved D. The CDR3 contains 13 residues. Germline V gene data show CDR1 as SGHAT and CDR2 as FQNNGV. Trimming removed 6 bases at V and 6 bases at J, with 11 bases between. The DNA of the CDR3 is TGTGCCAGCAGGACCTACATAGATGAAAAACTGTTTTTT. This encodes CASRTYIDEKLFF.

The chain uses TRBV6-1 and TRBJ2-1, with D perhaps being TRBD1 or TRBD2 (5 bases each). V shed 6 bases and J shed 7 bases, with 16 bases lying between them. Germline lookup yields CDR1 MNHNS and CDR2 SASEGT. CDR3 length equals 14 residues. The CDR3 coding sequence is TGTGCCAGCAGGGGGGTTGGCACGACTAATGAGCAGTTCTTC. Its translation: CASRGVGTTNEQFF.

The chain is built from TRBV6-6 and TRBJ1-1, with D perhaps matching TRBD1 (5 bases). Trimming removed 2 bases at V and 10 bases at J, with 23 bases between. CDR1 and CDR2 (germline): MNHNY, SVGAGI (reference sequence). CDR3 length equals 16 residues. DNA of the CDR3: TGTGCCAGCAGTTACCCGCCGGAAACGGGGCGACCGGGAGCTTTCTTT. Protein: CASSYPPETGRPGAFF.

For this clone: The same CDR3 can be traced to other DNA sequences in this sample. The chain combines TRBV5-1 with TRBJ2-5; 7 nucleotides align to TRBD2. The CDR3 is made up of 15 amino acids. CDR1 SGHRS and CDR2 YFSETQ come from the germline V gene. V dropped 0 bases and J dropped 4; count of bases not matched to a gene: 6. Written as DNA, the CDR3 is TGCGCCAGCAGCTTGGAAGGGACGGGGGGAGAGACCCAGTACTTC. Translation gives CASSLEGTGGETQYF.

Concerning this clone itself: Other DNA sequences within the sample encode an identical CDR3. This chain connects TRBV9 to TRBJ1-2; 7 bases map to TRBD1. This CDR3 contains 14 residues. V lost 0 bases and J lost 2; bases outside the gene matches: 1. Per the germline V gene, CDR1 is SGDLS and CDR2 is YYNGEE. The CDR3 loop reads CASSVAGQNYGYTF. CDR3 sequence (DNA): TGTGCCAGCAGCGTAGCGGGACAGAACTATGGCTACACCTTC.

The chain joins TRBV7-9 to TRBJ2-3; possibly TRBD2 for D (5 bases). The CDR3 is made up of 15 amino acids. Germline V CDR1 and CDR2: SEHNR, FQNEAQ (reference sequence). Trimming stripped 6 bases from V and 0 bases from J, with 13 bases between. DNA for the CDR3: TGTGCCAGCAGACATCTCCGAGGGAGCACAGATACGCAGTATTTT. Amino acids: CASRHLRGSTDTQYF.

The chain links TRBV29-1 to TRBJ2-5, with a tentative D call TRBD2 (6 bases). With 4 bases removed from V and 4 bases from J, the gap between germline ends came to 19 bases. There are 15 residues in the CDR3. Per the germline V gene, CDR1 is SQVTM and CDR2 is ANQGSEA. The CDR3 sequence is CSVAPGGGRGETQYF. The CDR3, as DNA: TGCAGCGTTGCCCCAGGTGGTGGGCGGGGAGAGACCCAGTACTTC.

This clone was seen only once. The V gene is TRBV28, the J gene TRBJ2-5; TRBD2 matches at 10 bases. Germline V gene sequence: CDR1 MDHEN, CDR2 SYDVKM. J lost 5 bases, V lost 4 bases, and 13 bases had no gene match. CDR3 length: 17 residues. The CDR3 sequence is CASSSLAGGEFRETQYF. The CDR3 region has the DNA TGTGCCAGCAGTTCTTTAGCGGGAGGTGAATTCAGGGAGACCCAGTACTTC.